The 27 T cell receptor beta chains presented below share a single source sample, sequenced in a study of blood T cell repertoires in COVID-19. Using immunoSEQ multiplex PCR, the repertoire was profiled, and TCRdb retains in-frame clones only, with some absent. The sample includes fewer than 250,000 clones, roughly 90% seen only once; the top ten take 7.5% to 10%. Sequencing input: PBMCs or T cells enriched from blood (not recorded which). The receptors were sampled from a woman under 30 who had recovered from COVID-19.

The V and J genes are TRBV4-2 and TRBJ1-3; D is possibly TRBD1 (5 bases). Germline lookup yields CDR1 LGHNA and CDR2 YNFKEQ. Trimming stripped 4 bases from V and 0 bases from J, with 10 bases between. This CDR3 has 15 amino acids. The CDR3 bases are TGTGCCAGCAGCCTTGACAGAAGCTCTGGAAACACCATATATTTT. This gives the protein CASSLDRSSGNTIYF.

This chain uses TRBV6-5 with TRBJ1-6; D unclear. Trimming cost V 8 bases and J 10 bases, with 18 bases left between them. The CDR3 is 14 residues long. The germline V gene encodes CDR1 MNHEY and CDR2 SVGAGI. This chain's CDR3 is CASDSNGERSPLHF. CDR3 DNA: TGTGCCAGCGATTCAAATGGGGAGCGGTCACCCCTCCACTTT.

The chain employs TRBV5-1 and TRBJ2-2; TRBD2 aligns across 10 bases. Trimming cost V 4 bases and J 0 bases; bases outside gene matches: 9. The CDR3 is 18 amino acids. Germline V lookup: CDR1 SGHRS, CDR2 YFSETQ. The CDR3 is CASSPGTSVLANTGELFF. CDR3 DNA: TGCGCCAGCAGCCCCGGGACTAGCGTTTTGGCGAACACCGGGGAGCTGTTTTTT.

CDR3 nucleotides: TGTGCCAGCTCACTTGGACAGGGAGGAACCGGGGAGCTGTTTTTT. Its translation is CASSLGQGGTGELFF. The rearrangement links TRBV18 to TRBJ2-2; 8 nucleotides match TRBD1. This CDR3 is built from 15 residues. V shed 4 bases, J shed 5 bases, and the junction held 6 bases outside the gene matches. Germline V gene data show CDR1 as KGHSH and CDR2 as LQKENI.

The chain has TRBV30 and TRBJ1-5; D gene ambiguous. Germline V gene sequence: CDR1 GTSNPN, CDR2 SVGIG (reference sequence). This CDR3 is 14 amino acids long. V dropped 4 bases and J dropped 2 bases, with 12 bases sitting between them. The CDR3 is CAWKPSGGNQPQHF. In DNA form, the CDR3 reads TGTGCCTGGAAACCGTCCGGGGGCAATCAGCCCCAGCATTTT.

The genes are TRBV6-5 and TRBJ2-7; 9 bases map to TRBD2. CDR3 length equals 16 residues. Per germline, CDR1 MNHEY and CDR2 SVGAGI. Trimming took 4 bases from V and 2 from J; bases not matched to a gene: 9. This CDR3 is CASSSLGSGGTYEQYF. For the CDR3, the DNA is TGTGCCAGCAGTTCCTTGGGTAGCGGGGGAACCTACGAGCAGTACTTC.

The chain links TRBV21-1 to TRBJ1-6. TRBV21-1 is a pseudogene. The CDR3 is 12 residues long. DNA for the CDR3: TGTGCCAGCAGCCCCTCGGTGTCACCCCTCCACTTT. Its protein is CASSPSVSPLHF.

The chain is built from TRBV5-1 and TRBJ2-7, with 7 bases that match TRBD1. CDR1 SGHRS and CDR2 YFSETQ come from the germline V gene. The CDR3 length is 14 residues. V dropped 4 bases and J dropped 3; count of bases not matched to a gene: 7. As DNA, the CDR3 is TGCGCCAGCAGCCCGGGACAGACTCTCTACGAGCAGTACTTC. Residues: CASSPGQTLYEQYF.

This chain uses TRBV12-5 with TRBJ2-1; 7 bases line up with TRBD1. The CDR3 is 15 residues long. V shed 3 bases, J shed 6 bases, and the junction held 8 bases outside the gene matches. The germline V gene encodes CDR1 LGHNT and CDR2 FRNRAP. In DNA form, the CDR3 reads TGTGCTAGTGGTTTACTAACAGGGGTCTTCAATGAGCAGTTCTTC. Amino acids: CASGLLTGVFNEQFF.

This chain uses TRBV7-7 with TRBJ2-7; TRBD2 matches 10 bases. The CDR3 consists of 15 residues. Trimming took 5 bases from V and 4 from J; bases not matched to a gene: 8. Germline V lookup: CDR1 SSHAT, CDR2 FNYEAQ (reference sequence). The CDR3 region is CASSHSSGGMYEQYF. CDR3 in DNA: TGTGCCAGCAGCCACTCTAGCGGGGGAATGTACGAGCAGTACTTC.

A word on this clone: Sequence at one end of the junction differs from germline and may be a read error. This chain joins TRBV4-2 and TRBJ2-5; D gene uncertain. The CDR3 has 13 residues. Germline CDR1 LGHNA, CDR2 YNFKEQ. In nucleotides, the CDR3 is TGTGCCAGTAGCCCTTCGTACCAAGAGACCCAGTACTTC. Amino acids: CASSPSYQETQYF.

CDR3 sequence (DNA): TGTGCCAGCAGCCCGGGACTTGGGACAGCCAACTACGAGCAGTACTTC. Protein: CASSPGLGTANYEQYF. J is TRBJ2-7 and V is TRBV28; the D gene is possibly TRBD1 (7 bases). In germline, CDR1 is MDHEN, CDR2 SYDVKM. The V end lost 6 bases, the J end lost 3 bases, and 21 bases lay between the germline ends. The CDR3 is 16 residues long.

The chain combines TRBV19 with TRBJ2-2, with D unresolved. V dropped 3 bases and J dropped 6 bases, with 17 bases sitting between them. The germline CDR1 and CDR2 sequences are LNHDA and SQIVND (reference sequence). The CDR3 totals 16 residues. The CDR3 nucleotides read TGTGCCAGTAGTATCGGGTGGTCCGGTGGCGCCGGGGAGCTGTTTTTT. Its protein is CASSIGWSGGAGELFF.

This clone has only one observation. V is TRBV19 and J is TRBJ1-5; D ambiguous. The V end lost 0 bases, the J end lost 0 bases, and 6 bases lay between the germline ends. In germline, CDR1 is LNHDA, CDR2 SQIVND (reference sequence). The CDR3 spans 15 residues. DNA of the CDR3: TGTGCCAGTAGTATAGACAGTTATAGCAATCAGCCCCAGCATTTT. Translated, it gives CASSIDSYSNQPQHF.

V is TRBV2 and J is TRBJ2-5; TRBD1 matches at 12 bases. The CDR3 sequence is 14 residues long. The germline gives CDR1 SNHLY, CDR2 FYNNEI. Losses at the gene ends were 5 bases for V and 4 bases for J; bases not matched to a gene: 2. The CDR3 bases are TGTGCCAGCAGTCGGGACAGGGGGCGAGAGACCCAGTACTTC. Protein: CASSRDRGRETQYF.

The chain joins TRBV24-1 to TRBJ2-5; D is undetermined. The CDR3 covers 13 residues. V was pared by 3 bases and J by 1 base, with 5 bases between. Germline CDR1 reads KGHDR; CDR2 reads SFDVKD. CDR3 in DNA: TGTGCCACCAGTGATCTGTCCCAAGAGACCCAGTACTTC. It codes for CATSDLSQETQYF.

The CDR3 nucleotides read TGCGCCAGCAGTGAGTCGTGGGGGACAGGGGTAGGTTCACCCCTCCACTTT. Its translation is CASSESWGTGVGSPLHF. V and J are TRBV10-2 and TRBJ1-6; TRBD1 matches 10 bases. Trimming at V came to 0 bases and at J to 9 bases, leaving 8 bases not matched to a gene. The CDR3 is 17 residues long. Germline V gives CDR1 WSHSY, CDR2 SAAADI.

This chain joins TRBV28 and TRBJ1-6; D gene uncertain. V was pared by 3 bases and J by 14 bases, with 17 bases between. Germline CDR1 and CDR2: MDHEN and SYDVKM. This CDR3 contains 14 residues. CDR3 in amino acids: CASSFSQALRTLHF. As DNA, the CDR3 is TGTGCCAGCAGTTTCAGCCAGGCCCTTCGAACCCTCCACTTT.

CDR3 sequence (DNA): TGTGCCAGCAGCAAAGGTCCCCGTGAAGGGGGGGCCATGTTGTCGGCCAAAAACATTCAGTACTTC. Its protein is CASSKGPREGGAMLSAKNIQYF. The chain combines TRBV21-1 with TRBJ2-4; TRBD2 is taken as the D call from the table, unchecked against the DNA. TRBV21-1 represents a pseudogene. CDR3 length: 22 amino acids.

The J gene is TRBJ2-1, the V gene TRBV5-4; 8 nucleotides match TRBD1. The V gene end was trimmed by 1 base and the J gene end by 7 bases; junction bases not matched to a gene: 7. The germline gives CDR1 SGHNT, CDR2 YYREEE (reference sequence). The CDR3 loop spans 15 amino acids. The CDR3 DNA reads as TGTGCCAGCAGCTTGAAGCTACAGGGGGTTAATGAGCAGTTCTTC. It translates to CASSLKLQGVNEQFF.

The chain combines TRBV7-9 with TRBJ1-1; no reliable D call. Trimming took off 5 bases at V and 3 bases at J, with 13 bases between the two ends. The CDR3 has 14 residues. The V gene's germline CDR1 is SEHNR and CDR2 FQNEAQ (reference sequence). The CDR3 is CASSTIGQYTEAFF. As DNA, the CDR3 is TGTGCCAGCAGCACGATTGGGCAGTACACTGAAGCTTTCTTT.

The chain joins TRBV7-8 to TRBJ2-7, with a possible D match to TRBD2 (5 bases). The CDR3 runs to 14 residues. V was pared by 3 bases and J by 2 bases, with 11 bases between. The V gene's germline CDR1 is SGHVS and CDR2 FQNEAQ. CDR3 in DNA: TGTGCCAGCAGCTTCACGGGGTTGGCCTACGAGCAGTACTTC. Translating it yields CASSFTGLAYEQYF.

The rearrangement links TRBV20-1 to TRBJ1-1; D gene ambiguous. This CDR3 region has 14 residues. Trimming stripped 3 bases from V and 5 bases from J, with 16 bases between. Germline CDR1 and CDR2: DFQATT and SNEGSKA (reference sequence). CDR3 sequence reads: CSASMQRLPTEAFF. The CDR3 DNA reads as TGCAGTGCTAGTATGCAGCGGTTACCAACTGAAGCTTTCTTT.

The rearrangement links TRBV21-1 to TRBJ2-2; the D segment call TRBD1 is taken from the table without a DNA check. TRBV21-1 is a recognized pseudogene. The CDR3 is 10 residues long. The CDR3 sequence: CASWAGELFF. In nucleotides, the CDR3 is TGTGCCAGCTGGGCGGGGGAGCTGTTTTTT.

The chain recombines TRBV10-3 with TRBJ1-2; 8 bases fit TRBD1. CDR3 size: 12 residues. Germline CDR1 reads ENHRY; CDR2 reads SYGVKD. V shed 9 bases and J 10 bases; nucleotides not matched to a gene: 10. In DNA form, the CDR3 reads TGTGCCATAGGAAACGGACAGGGCGTCTACACCTTC. It is translated as CAIGNGQGVYTF.

The rearrangement uses TRBV6-5 and TRBJ2-7; 11 bases match TRBD2. CDR3 length: 16 amino acids. Germline CDR1 and CDR2: MNHEY and SVGAGI. Trimming at V came to 0 bases and at J to 3 bases, leaving 4 bases not matched to a gene. The CDR3 DNA follows: TGTGCCAGCAGTTACTCGATACTAGCGGGGGACTACGAGCAGTACTTC. Its protein product is CASSYSILAGDYEQYF.

This chain uses TRBV4-1 with TRBJ1-6, with 11 positions matching TRBD1. CDR1 and CDR2 from the germline V gene are MGHRA and YSYEKL. The CDR3 covers 14 residues. V shed 5 bases and J 7 bases; nucleotides not matched to a gene: 1. DNA of the CDR3: TGCGCCAGCAGCGGGGACAGGGGGAATTCACCCCTCCACTTT. Translation: CASSGDRGNSPLHF.